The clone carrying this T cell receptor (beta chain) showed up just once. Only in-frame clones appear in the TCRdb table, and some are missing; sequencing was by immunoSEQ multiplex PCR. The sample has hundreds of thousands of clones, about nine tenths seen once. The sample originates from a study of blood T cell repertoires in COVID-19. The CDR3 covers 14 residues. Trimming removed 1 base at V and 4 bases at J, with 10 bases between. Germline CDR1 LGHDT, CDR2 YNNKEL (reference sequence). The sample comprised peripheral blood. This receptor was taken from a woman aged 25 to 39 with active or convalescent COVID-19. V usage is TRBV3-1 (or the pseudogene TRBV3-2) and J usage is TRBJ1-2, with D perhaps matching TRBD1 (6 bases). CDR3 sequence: CASSQGRGPYGYTF. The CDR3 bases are TGTGCCAGCAGCCAAGGGCGGGGGCCCTATGGCTACACCTTC.